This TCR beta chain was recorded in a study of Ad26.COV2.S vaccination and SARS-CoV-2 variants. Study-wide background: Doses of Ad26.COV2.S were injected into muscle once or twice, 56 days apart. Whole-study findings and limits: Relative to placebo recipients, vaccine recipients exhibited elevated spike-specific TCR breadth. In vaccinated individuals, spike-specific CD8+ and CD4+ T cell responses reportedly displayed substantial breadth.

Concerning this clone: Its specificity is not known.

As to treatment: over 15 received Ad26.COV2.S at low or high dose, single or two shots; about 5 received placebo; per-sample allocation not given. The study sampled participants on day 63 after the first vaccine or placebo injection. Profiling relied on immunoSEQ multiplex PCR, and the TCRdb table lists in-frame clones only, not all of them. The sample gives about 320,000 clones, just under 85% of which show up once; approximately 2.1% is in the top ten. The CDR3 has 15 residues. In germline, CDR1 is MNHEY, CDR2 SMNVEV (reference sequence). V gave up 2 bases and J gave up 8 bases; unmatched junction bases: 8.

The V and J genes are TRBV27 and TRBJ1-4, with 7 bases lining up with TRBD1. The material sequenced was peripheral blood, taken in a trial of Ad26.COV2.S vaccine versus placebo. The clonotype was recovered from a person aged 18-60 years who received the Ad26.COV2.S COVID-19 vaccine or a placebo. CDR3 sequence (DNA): TGTGCCAGCAGTTTAAATGTAGGGGGCAAGGAAAAACTGTTTTTT. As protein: CASSLNVGGKEKLFF.